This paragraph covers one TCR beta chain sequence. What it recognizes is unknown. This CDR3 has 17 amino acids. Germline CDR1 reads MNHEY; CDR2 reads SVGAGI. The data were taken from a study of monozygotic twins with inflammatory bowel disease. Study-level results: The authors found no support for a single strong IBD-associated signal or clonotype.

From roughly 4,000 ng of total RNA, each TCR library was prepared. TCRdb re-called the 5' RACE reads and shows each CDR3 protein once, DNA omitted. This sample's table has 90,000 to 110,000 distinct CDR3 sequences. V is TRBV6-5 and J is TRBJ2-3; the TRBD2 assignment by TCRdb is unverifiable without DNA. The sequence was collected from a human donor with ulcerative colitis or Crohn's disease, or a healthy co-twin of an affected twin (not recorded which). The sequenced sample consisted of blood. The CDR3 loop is CASSNAGGPFSTDTQYF.